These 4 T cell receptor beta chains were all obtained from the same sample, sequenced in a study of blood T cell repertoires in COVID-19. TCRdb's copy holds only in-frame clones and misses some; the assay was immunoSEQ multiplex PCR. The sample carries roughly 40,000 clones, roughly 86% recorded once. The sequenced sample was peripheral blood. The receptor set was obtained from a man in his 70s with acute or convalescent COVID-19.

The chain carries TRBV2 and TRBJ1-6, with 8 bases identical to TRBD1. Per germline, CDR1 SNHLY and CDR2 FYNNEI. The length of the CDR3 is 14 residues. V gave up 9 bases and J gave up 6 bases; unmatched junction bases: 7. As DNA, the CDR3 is TGTGCCAGTAACCAGGGGGCTGGTAATTCACCCCTCCACTTT. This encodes CASNQGAGNSPLHF.

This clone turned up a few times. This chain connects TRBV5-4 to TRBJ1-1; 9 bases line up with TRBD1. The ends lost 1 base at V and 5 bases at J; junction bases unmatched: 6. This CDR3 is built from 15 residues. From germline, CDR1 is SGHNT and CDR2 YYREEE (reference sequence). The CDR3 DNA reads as TGTGCCAGCAGCTTGAACAGGGGGCAGGTAACTGAAGCTTTCTTT. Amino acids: CASSLNRGQVTEAFF.

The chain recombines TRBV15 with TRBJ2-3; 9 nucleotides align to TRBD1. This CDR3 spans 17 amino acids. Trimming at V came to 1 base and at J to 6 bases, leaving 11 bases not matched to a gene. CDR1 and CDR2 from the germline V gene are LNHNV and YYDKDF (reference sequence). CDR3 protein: CATSRGPWGQGGDTQYF. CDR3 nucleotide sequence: TGTGCCACCAGCAGAGGGCCGTGGGGACAGGGTGGGGATACGCAGTATTTT.

The CDR3 spells CASSTLQGAEQFF. CDR3 in DNA: TGTGCCAGTAGTACCTTACAGGGGGCCGAGCAGTTCTTC. The chain carries TRBV19 and TRBJ2-1, with 9 bases lining up with TRBD1. The CDR3 consists of 13 residues. The ends lost 4 bases at V and 10 bases at J; junction bases unmatched: 5. CDR1 and CDR2 from the germline V gene are LNHDA and SQIVND (reference sequence).